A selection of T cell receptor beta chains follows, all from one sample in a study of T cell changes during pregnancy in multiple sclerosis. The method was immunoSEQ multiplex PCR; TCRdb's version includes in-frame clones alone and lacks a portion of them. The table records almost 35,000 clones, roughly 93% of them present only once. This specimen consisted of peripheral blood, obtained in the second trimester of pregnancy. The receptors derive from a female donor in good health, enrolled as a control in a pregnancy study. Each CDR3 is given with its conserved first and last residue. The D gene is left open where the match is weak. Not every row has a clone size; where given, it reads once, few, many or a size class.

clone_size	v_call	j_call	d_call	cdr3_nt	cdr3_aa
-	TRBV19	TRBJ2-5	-	TGTGCCAGTAGTAACCGGCCCCCAGGCAGCCGTGAGACCCAGTACTTC	CASSNRPPGSRETQYF
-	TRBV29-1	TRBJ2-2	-	TGCAGCGTCGCCCAGGGGGGAGGGAACACCGGGGAGCTGTTTTTT	CSVAQGGGNTGELFF
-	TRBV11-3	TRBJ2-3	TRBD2	TGTGCCAGCAGCTTAACAACGGCTAGCGGGTTCACAGATACGCAGTATTTT	CASSLTTASGFTDTQYF
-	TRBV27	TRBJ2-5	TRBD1	TGTGCCAGCAGTTTATCGCGCAGGGGGCCGCAAGAGACCCAGTACTTC	CASSLSRRGPQETQYF
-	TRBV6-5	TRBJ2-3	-	TGTGCCAGTTCGCCTGGGGGGGATACGCAGTATTTT	CASSPGGDTQYF
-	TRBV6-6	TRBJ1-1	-	TGTGCCAGCAGAAGCGACAGGAACACTGAAGCTTTCTTT	CASRSDRNTEAFF
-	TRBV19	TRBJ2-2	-	TGTGCCAGTAGTATACTTCGGTCCGGGGAGCTGTTTTTT	CASSILRSGELFF
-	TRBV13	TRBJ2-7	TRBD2	TGTGCCAGCAGCTTATGGCTAGCGGGAGGGCCGAGGGAGCAGTACTTC	CASSLWLAGGPREQYF
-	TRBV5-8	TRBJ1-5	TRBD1	TGTGCCAGCAGCTCCCGGACAGGGACGGATCAGCCCCAGCATTTT	CASSSRTGTDQPQHF
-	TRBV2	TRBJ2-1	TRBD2	TGTGCCAGCAGGGCCGCTAGCGGGGGGGCCAATGAGCAGTTCTTC	CASRAASGGANEQFF
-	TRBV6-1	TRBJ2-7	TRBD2	TGTGCCACTCAGCGGGGGTTGGGAACCTACGAGCAGTACTTC	CATQRGLGTYEQYF
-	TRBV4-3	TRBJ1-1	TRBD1	TGCGCCAGCAGCCAAGATGGTTCGTCGGAAGGGGGCAAAGCTTTCTTT	CASSQDGSSEGGKAFF
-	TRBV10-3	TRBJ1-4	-	TGTGCCATCAGTGAGCCCGACAGCCCTAATGAAAAACTGTTTTTT	CAISEPDSPNEKLFF
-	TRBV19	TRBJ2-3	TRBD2	TGTGCCAGTAGTATAATTGGTAGCGGGGGGGGTAAGGATACGCAGTATTTT	CASSIIGSGGGKDTQYF
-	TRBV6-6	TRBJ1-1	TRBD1	TGTGCCAGCAGCCCATCCAGGGGGGACACTGAAGCTTTCTTT	CASSPSRGDTEAFF
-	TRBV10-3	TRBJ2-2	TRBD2	TGTGCCATCCCTAAGACTATCGAATTAGCGGGAGGTGCGAACACCGGGGAGCTGTTTTTT	CAIPKTIELAGGANTGELFF
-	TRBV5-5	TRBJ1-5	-	TGTGCCAGCAGCTGGTCACTCGGGGATGGGGATCAGCCCCAGCATTTT	CASSWSLGDGDQPQHF
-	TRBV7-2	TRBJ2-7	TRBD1	TGTGCCAGCAGCTTTGGACAGGGGACTTCCTCCTACGAGCAGTACTTC	CASSFGQGTSSYEQYF
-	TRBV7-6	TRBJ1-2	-	TGTGCCAGCAGCTTAGCGGAGGGGAACTATGGCTACACCTTC	CASSLAEGNYGYTF
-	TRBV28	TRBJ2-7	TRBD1	TGTGCCAGCAGAACATATGGACAGGGGGACTACGAGCAGTACTTC	CASRTYGQGDYEQYF
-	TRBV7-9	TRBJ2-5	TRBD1	TGTGCCAGCAGAGGTCCGCTCAGGGGGACGGAGACCCAGTACTTC	CASRGPLRGTETQYF
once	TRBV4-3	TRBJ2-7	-	TGCGCCAGCAGCCAAGATCTCCAGGGGTACGAGCAGTACTTC	CASSQDLQGYEQYF
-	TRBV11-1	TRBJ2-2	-	TGTGCCAGCAGAAGCGGCGGGGAGCTGTTTTTT	CASRSGGELFF
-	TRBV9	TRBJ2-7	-	TGTGCCAGCAGCGTAGCGCGCGTCTCCTACGAGCAGTACTTC	CASSVARVSYEQYF
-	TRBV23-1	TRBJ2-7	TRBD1	TGCGCAGGTCACAGGGGGCAGGACGAGCAGTACTTC	CAGHRGQDEQYF
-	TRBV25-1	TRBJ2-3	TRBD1	TGTGCCAGCAGTTCGCAAGGGGGACAGGGGTATTTT	CASSSQGGQGYF
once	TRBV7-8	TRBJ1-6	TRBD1	TGTGCCAGCAGCTCCCCGACAGGGGGAAATAATTCACCCCTCCACTTT	CASSSPTGGNNSPLHF
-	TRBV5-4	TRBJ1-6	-	TGTGCCAGCAGCTTGCAAGGGGGGGATTCACCCCTCCACTTT	CASSLQGGDSPLHF
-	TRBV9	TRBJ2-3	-	TGTGCCAGCAGCGTAGGAACAGGGAACTCAGATACGCAGTATTTT	CASSVGTGNSDTQYF
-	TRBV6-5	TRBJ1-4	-	TGTGCCAGCAGTTACGGCCTGGGCGAAAAACTGTTTTTT	CASSYGLGEKLFF
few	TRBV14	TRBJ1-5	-	TGTGCCAGCAGCCAGGGGGGGTATCAGCCCCAGCATTTT	CASSQGGYQPQHF
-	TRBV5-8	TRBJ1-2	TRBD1	TGTGCCAGCAGCCCGAGCGGGGTGCCCGACAGGGGCTTCGACTATGGCTACACCTTC	CASSPSGVPDRGFDYGYTF
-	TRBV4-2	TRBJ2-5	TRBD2	TGTGCCAGCAGCCAAGTGCTTGAAGCGGGGGGTCACGGAGAGACCCAGTACTTC	CASSQVLEAGGHGETQYF
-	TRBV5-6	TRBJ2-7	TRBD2	TGTGCCAGCAGCCTTTCTCAGGGACTAGCGGGCTACGAGCAGTACTTC	CASSLSQGLAGYEQYF
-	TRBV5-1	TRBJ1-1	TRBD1	TGCGCCAGCAGCCTCCCGGGACAGGGGGCTGAAGCTTTCTTT	CASSLPGQGAEAFF
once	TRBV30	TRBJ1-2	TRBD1	TGTGCCTGGGGATACAGGGGGCAAGGTGGCTACACCTTC	CAWGYRGQGGYTF
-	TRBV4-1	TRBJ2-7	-	TGCGCCAGCAGCCTATTACAGAGCTCCTACGAGCAGTACTTC	CASSLLQSSYEQYF
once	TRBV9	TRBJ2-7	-	TGTGCCAGCAGCGTAGACAGAAGCTCCTACGAGCAGTACTTC	CASSVDRSSYEQYF
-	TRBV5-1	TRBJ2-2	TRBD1	TGCGCCACCCGCAATACAGGGGTGGGTAGCACCGGGGAGCTGTTTTTT	CATRNTGVGSTGELFF
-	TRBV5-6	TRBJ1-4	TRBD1	TGTGCCAGCAGCTTTCGGGGACAGGGCACAACTAATGAAAAACTGTTTTTT	CASSFRGQGTTNEKLFF
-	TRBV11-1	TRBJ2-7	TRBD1	TGTGCCAGCAGCTCGGACAGGAGACACGAGCAGTACTTC	CASSSDRRHEQYF
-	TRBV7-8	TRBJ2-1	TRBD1	TGTGCCAGCAGCTTGACAGGGGACTCCTACAATGAGCAGTTCTTC	CASSLTGDSYNEQFF
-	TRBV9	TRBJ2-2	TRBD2	TGTGCCAGCAGCGGACTAGCGGTAGACGGGGAGCTGTTTTTT	CASSGLAVDGELFF